The sequence of this T cell receptor beta chain was determined in a study of cytomegalovirus exposure and HLA in healthy donors (dated by TCRdb to about 2017). About the investigation overall: An earlier analysis of approximately 550 of the donors reported roughly 270 Gb of sequence data and around 120 million unique TCR beta sequences from about 179 million T cells. The study used immunosequencing to profile the T cell repertoires of several hundred subjects and linked those repertoires to cytomegalovirus serostatus. Genome-wide SNP genotypes for about 55% of the 666 donors were used in a later genetic analysis, which treated that subset as a discovery cohort. All discovery cohort repertoires had been generated using a single sequencing platform. To study patterns of TCR occurrence, a later analysis re-analyzed previously published TCR beta repertoires from 500 to 850 donors and added high-resolution HLA genotyping. Four to six DR-DQ haplotypes were handled as single units for association and clustering, since linkage in the cohort was strong. An early release covering over 500 HLA-typed donors comprised approximately 290 gigabases of sequencing data and around 85 million unique TCR sequences. Typing coverage varied by locus: about 620-630 donors for A, B, C, DRB1 and DQB1; around 560 for DQA1; some 610 for DPA1; around 490 for DPB1. Rather than using new phenotypic data, the later analysis identified candidate immune exposures from TCR beta sequences and from how often those sequences occurred across donors. To decide whether each TCR beta V gene segment behaved as functional or pseudogenic, an earlier analysis of approximately 620 of the donors relied on high-throughput TCR beta sequencing. A separate validation cohort of approximately 130 different subjects was used in addition to the approximately 700-subject first cohort. High-throughput TCR immunosequencing, statistical association of individual TCRs with disease status, and machine learning were combined to predict cytomegalovirus infection status. The study aimed to test whether cataloging public T cell receptors could reveal signatures of past pathogen exposure. Among around 400 genotyped donors of the cohort, an average of around 220,000 unique TCR beta nucleotide sequences was sequenced per donor, of which 15% to 20% were non-productive. Class I and class II HLA loci were covered by the typing at four-digit resolution. Donor age, sex, ethnicity and CMV serostatus were collected together with the repertoire data. Of the roughly 390 genotyped donors, roughly 76% were placed in the genetic ancestry cluster associated with self-reported Caucasian donors. Beyond this particular receptor, the publication reports: Because counts were too low, roughly 16 rarely observed V segments, including chromosome 9 orphons, were excluded from the earlier analysis of some 590 of the donors. V-gene and J-gene trimming of TCR beta chains was associated with a missense DCLRE1C variant in a later genetic analysis, and the association was replicated in an independent cohort. A cluster of highly shared sequence variants was judged likely to be a technical artifact of the sequencing pipeline. A later analysis found that HLA-associated TCR beta chains were more clonally expanded and had lower generation probabilities than equally common non-associated chains. Most CMV-associated TCR beta chains appeared to be HLA-restricted in a later analysis, and the HLA associations seemed to be driven largely by CMV exposure. Most TCR sequences were observed very rarely across donors, whereas some public TCRs were present in many individuals. Compared with the approximately 670-donor mean, donors in an Asian-associated ancestry cluster had fewer N-insertions in productive TCRs, according to a later genetic analysis. Several of the top co-occurrence clusters appeared to be linked to parvovirus B19, influenza, CMV and Epstein-Barr virus, according to a later analysis. In an earlier analysis of fewer than 700 of the donors, most TCR beta V segments appeared in productive rearrangements about 87% or about 30% of the time, broadly matching IMGT annotations. For the cohort, immune exposure information was limited to CMV serostatus. Some IMGT-functional V segments, including TRBV6-2 and TRBV6-3, could not be told apart with the 87-base-pair reads, so those segments were excluded. Because HLA typing was missing for some donors at each locus, association tests included only the typed subset. Cytomegalovirus status was reported to be diagnosed by the classifier with high specificity and sensitivity in both the original and validation cohorts. In this cohort, only TCR beta chains were sequenced, and detectable features were limited by the absence of alpha or paired-chain data. Linkage disequilibrium might explain the correlated functional status among segregating V segments, but an unknown experimental factor could not be ruled out. A further reported finding was that TCR beta sequences accurately predicted the HLA-A and HLA-B alleles for most subjects in the first cohort. In vitro tests confirmed that a few of the cytomegalovirus-associated TCR beta chains recognize cytomegalovirus antigens. According to the authors, the approach could potentially be generalized to other disease states and immunological phenotypes. In a later analysis, TCR association rates were found to vary across HLA loci, with the most associated TCRs seen for DRB1 alleles and the fewest for HLA-C alleles. In the study, about 150 TCR beta chains were listed as associated with cytomegalovirus. The presence/absence analyses assumed that sequencing depth was roughly uniform across donors, and that assumption may not be true. Assigning TCR associations to individual alleles was difficult when HLA alleles, especially DR and DQ, strongly co-occurred. Specific HLA alleles were associated with roughly 16,000 TCR beta sequences at a false discovery rate of 0.05 in a later analysis.

This clone occurred once. It lacks a known antigen. No base quality values were provided; no much bigger clone lies one nucleotide off. The library was prepared using the immunoSEQ multiplex PCR assay. The multiplex PCR relied on a mix of 60 forward primers for TCR Vbeta segments and 13 reverse primers for TCR Jbeta segments. A multiplex PCR assay on genomic DNA amplified the CDR3 region of rearranged TCR beta genes. Amplified TCR beta libraries were sequenced as 87-base-pair reads on the Illumina HiSeq System. As for how the authors treated the data: A later analysis counted about 80 million unique TCR beta chains across the 650 to 700 repertoires, and 9.5 million to 11 million of these chains were shared by at least two donors. Raw reads were error-corrected and collapsed into unique sequences with a nearest-neighbor algorithm that merged closely related sequences to remove PCR and sequencing errors. V, D and J gene segments were assigned by aligning CDR3 sequences to IMGT reference sequences. For a sequence to be retained, a match of at least six nucleotides to both a V gene segment and a J gene segment was required. Rearrangements were called productive when the CDR3 lacked stop codons and stayed in frame with V and J; all others were non-productive. CDR3 was defined according to IMGT convention as the region running from the second conserved V-encoded cysteine to the conserved J-encoded phenylalanine. Sequences without an unambiguous match to a single V gene segment were excluded from the earlier analysis of about 640 of the donors. An earlier analysis of several hundred of the donors called V segments functional above 56.7% productive rearrangements and segregating when the between-donor standard deviation exceeded 5%. A statistical classification framework was built to diagnose cytomegalovirus status from the catalog of TCR beta chain sequences. In a later analysis, TCR nucleotide sequences were compared against IMGT/GENE-DB human TR gene sequences so that V and J genes could be assigned. The TCRdist pipeline was used in a later analysis to assign CDR3 sequences and most-parsimonious VDJ recombination scenarios. A later analysis defined each TCR beta chain by its CDR3 amino acid sequence plus V-gene family, and excluded reads lacking a unique V-gene family. To address suspected cross-contamination and a sequencing artifact, a later analysis removed a few hundred highly shared, low-generation-probability nucleotide sequences. In a later analysis, a clonal expansion index was calculated for each public chain from normalized within-repertoire ranks of inferred template counts. In a later analysis, generation probabilities were computed using a VDJ recombination model fitted to out-of-frame rearrangements, and the results were checked against IGoR. Hypergeometric tests were used in a later analysis to score TCR-TCR, TCR-HLA and TCR-CMV co-occurrence, with a repertoire-size bias correction applied to the TCR pairs. To estimate false discovery rates, a later analysis permuted the HLA or CMV assignments 20 times. In a later analysis, co-occurring TCRs were grouped using DBSCAN, with TCRdist sequence similarity added in when clustering inside HLA-allele-positive subsets. Repertoires with fewer than 30,000 or more than 120,000 public chains, plus five repertoires with anomalous nucleotide sharing, were excluded from co-occurrence clustering. Not all clones reach the TCRdb copy of this immuneACCESS table, which keeps in-frame sequences only. Checked studies attribute under half of the gap to unresolved V genes and leave the rest unexplained. Clone size and the V and J calls come from that table; the DNA yielded D and trimming. A total of approximately 200,000 clones appear in this sample, about three quarters of them only once. Clones ranked in the top ten supply 1.5% to 2% of the sample.

The cohort was made up of 500 to 850 healthy bone marrow donors. All cohort members were sampled while nominally healthy, although unrecorded immune exposures were likely present. The donor was CMV seronegative and was included in the group of about 350 seronegative cohort members. A peripheral blood sample was provided by each donor, and peripheral blood mononuclear cells were used for TCR beta sequencing. The Qiagen DNeasy Blood Extraction Kit was used to extract genomic DNA from the blood cell samples. V is cut back by 6 bases and J by 6 bases, with 5 bases in the junction unmatched. From the cysteine through the phenylalanine, the CDR3 covers 12 amino acids. Only the CDR3 DNA is retained, 36 bases long and in frame from the first base. The germline V gene provides CDR1 MGHDK and CDR2 SYGVNS.

The clonotype was recovered from a man aged 18-30 years in good health and CMV-seronegative. The sequenced material came from PBMCs. The sequence links TRBV25-1 to TRBJ2-7, and 7 junctional nucleotides match TRBD1. The nucleotides read TGTGCCAGCAGACGGGACAGTTCCGAGCAGTACTTC. The resulting protein is CASRRDSSEQYF.